The rows below give T cell receptor beta chains drawn from one sample of a study of T cells in narcolepsy. Some clones are missing from TCRdb's copy, which holds only in-frame ones; the method was immunoSEQ multiplex PCR. The sample records fewer than 25,000 clones, 65% to 90% being singletons. The sequenced sample was memory (CD45RA-) CD4+ T cells from blood. The origin of the receptors is a human donor in good health. CDR3s include the opening cysteine and the closing phenylalanine or tryptophan. The D gene is left open where the match is weak. Expanded clones are given a class, and other clones once, few, many or no size at all.

length: 13
size: -
D: -
J: TRBJ1-5
V: TRBV27
CDR3: CASSLEGQQPQHF
DNA: TGTGCCAGCAGTTTAGAGGGGCAACAACCCCAGCATTTT

length: 14
size: -
D: -
J: TRBJ1-1
V: TRBV7-2
CDR3: CASSPGHSNAEAFF
DNA: TGTGCCAGCAGCCCGGGACACTCGAACGCTGAAGCTTTCTTT

length: 16
size: -
D: TRBD1
J: TRBJ1-2
V: TRBV18
CDR3: CASSPRGSGGNYGYTF
DNA: TGTGCCAGCTCACCACGGGGGTCAGGGGGCAACTATGGCTACACCTTC

length: 15
size: -
D: TRBD2
J: TRBJ2-5
V: TRBV5-1
CDR3: CASRLGGGGQETQYF
DNA: TGCGCCAGCCGTTTGGGTGGGGGGGGTCAAGAGACCCAGTACTTC

length: 11
size: -
D: -
J: TRBJ2-3
V: TRBV6-1
CDR3: CASSYGDTQYF
DNA: TGTGCCAGCAGTTACGGAGATACGCAGTATTTT

length: 15
size: -
D: -
J: TRBJ2-7
V: TRBV15
CDR3: CATSRAGFGVVEQYF
DNA: TGTGCCACCAGCAGAGCGGGTTTCGGGGTCGTCGAGCAGTACTTC

length: 13
size: -
D: -
J: TRBJ1-1
V: TRBV6-5
CDR3: CASSAQVRTEAFF
DNA: TGTGCCAGCAGTGCCCAGGTGCGCACTGAAGCTTTCTTT

length: 16
size: -
D: -
J: TRBJ2-7
V: TRBV15
CDR3: CATRSEEGGSSYEQYF
DNA: TGTGCCACAAGAAGTGAAGAGGGGGGTTCCTCCTACGAGCAGTACTTC

length: 15
size: -
D: TRBD1
J: TRBJ2-5
V: TRBV27
CDR3: CASSSTQGAQETQYF
DNA: TGTGCCAGCAGTTCTACACAGGGGGCCCAAGAGACCCAGTACTTC

length: 14
size: -
D: TRBD2
J: TRBJ2-5
V: TRBV11-2
CDR3: CASRTIAGGETQYF
DNA: TGTGCCAGCAGGACAATAGCGGGAGGGGAGACCCAGTACTTC

length: 16
size: -
D: TRBD1
J: TRBJ1-2
V: TRBV9
CDR3: CASSVPLTGGNYGYTF
DNA: TGTGCCAGCAGCGTACCTTTAACAGGGGGGAACTACGGCTACACCTTC

length: 13
size: -
D: -
J: TRBJ1-1
V: TRBV19
CDR3: CASMGSMNTEAFF
DNA: TGTGCCAGTATGGGCAGTATGAACACTGAAGCTTTCTTT

length: 17
size: few
D: TRBD2
J: TRBJ2-3
V: TRBV7-2
CDR3: CASSLGLAGGVTDTQYF
DNA: TGTGCCAGCAGTTTGGGACTAGCGGGGGGGGTCACAGATACGCAGTATTTT

length: 16
size: -
D: TRBD1
J: TRBJ1-2
V: TRBV5-5
CDR3: CASSWGQGITNYGYTF
DNA: TGTGCCAGCAGCTGGGGACAGGGGATAACTAACTATGGCTACACCTTC

length: 15
size: -
D: TRBD2
J: TRBJ2-1
V: TRBV27
CDR3: CASSLTLADYNEQFF
DNA: TGTGCCAGCAGTTTGACGCTAGCGGATTACAATGAGCAGTTCTTC

length: 18
size: -
D: -
J: TRBJ2-4
V: TRBV28
CDR3: CASSGPRGTALGKNIQYF
DNA: TGTGCCAGCTCGGGGCCGCGGGGTACGGCGTTAGGCAAAAACATTCAGTACTTC

length: 15
size: -
D: -
J: TRBJ2-1
V: TRBV5-5
CDR3: CASSHRAPRDNEQFF
DNA: TGTGCCAGCAGCCACCGGGCCCCTCGTGACAATGAGCAGTTCTTC

length: 15
size: once
D: TRBD2
J: TRBJ2-3
V: TRBV11-2
CDR3: CASSSRTSLGDTQYF
DNA: TGTGCCAGCAGCTCCAGGACTAGCTTGGGAGATACGCAGTATTTT

length: 15
size: -
D: -
J: TRBJ2-2
V: TRBV5-4
CDR3: CASSSGTTNTGELFF
DNA: TGTGCCAGCAGCTCCGGGACCACGAACACCGGGGAGCTGTTTTTT

length: 14
size: few
D: -
J: TRBJ1-2
V: TRBV5-1
CDR3: CASSFSSGEGGYTF
DNA: TGCGCCAGCAGCTTCTCGAGCGGGGAGGGTGGCTACACCTTC

length: 15
size: -
D: TRBD2
J: TRBJ2-3
V: TRBV6-5
CDR3: CATKSRTSSTDTQYF
DNA: TGTGCCACTAAGTCAAGGACTAGTAGCACAGATACGCAGTATTTT

length: 15
size: -
D: TRBD1
J: TRBJ2-2
V: TRBV4-1
CDR3: CASSHYWDRSGELFF
DNA: TGCGCCAGCAGCCATTATTGGGACAGGTCCGGGGAGCTGTTTTTT

length: 17
size: -
D: TRBD2
J: TRBJ2-1
V: TRBV4-1
CDR3: CASSQGLAVSSYNEQFF
DNA: TGCGCCAGCAGCCAAGGACTAGCGGTAAGCTCCTACAATGAGCAGTTCTTC

length: 14
size: once
D: -
J: TRBJ2-7
V: TRBV6-5
CDR3: CASSHPTVSYEQYF
DNA: TGTGCCAGCAGTCACCCCACAGTGTCCTACGAGCAGTACTTC

length: 12
size: few
D: -
J: TRBJ2-5
V: TRBV14
CDR3: CASSLLPETQYF
DNA: TGTGCCAGCAGCCTCCTTCCCGAGACCCAGTACTTC

length: 15
size: -
D: -
J: TRBJ2-1
V: TRBV9
CDR3: CASSVATLGNNEQFF
DNA: TGTGCCAGCAGCGTAGCTACCCTAGGCAACAATGAGCAGTTCTTC

length: 14
size: -
D: -
J: TRBJ1-2
V: TRBV25-1
CDR3: CASSPQGLGYGYTF
DNA: TGTGCCAGCAGTCCACAGGGTCTCGGTTATGGCTACACCTTC

length: 15
size: once
D: TRBD2
J: TRBJ2-7
V: TRBV4-2
CDR3: CASSQGTSGTYEQYF
DNA: TGTGCCAGCAGCCAAGGGACTAGCGGGACTTACGAGCAGTACTTC

length: 14
size: -
D: -
J: TRBJ1-6
V: TRBV28
CDR3: CASSWGSYNSPLHF
DNA: TGTGCCAGCAGTTGGGGGAGTTATAATTCACCCCTCCACTTT